This entry concerns a single TCR beta chain. This sample was taken from a study of blood T cell repertoires in COVID-19. Study details: Some COVID-19 samples were acute and others convalescent; all came from the United States, Italy and Spain. Sample material is recorded as cDNA or gDNA derived from T cells, B-cell-depleted T cells, or PBMCs.

Original methodology: Reference gene primer amplification yielded estimated nucleated cell counts. The repertoire was sequenced with immunoSEQ multiplex PCR; TCRdb's copy has only in-frame clones and lacks some. V, J and clone size are those of that table, while D and trimming were read from the DNA. The data show 200,000 to 250,000 clones, around nine tenths seen once. Deletions cut 6 bases from V and 1 base from J, with 18 bases between. CDR1 and CDR2 (germline): SGHDN, FVKESK. The CDR3 totals 16 residues. Sequencing was carried out using peripheral blood. The gene calls are TRBV14 and TRBJ2-5, with D perhaps TRBD2 (7 bases). This clonotype was obtained from a man between 18 and 35 years old with active or convalescent COVID-19. CDR3 nucleotide sequence: TGTGCCAGCAGTCCGAAACAGGGAGGGGGCCAAGAGACCCAGTACTTC. This codes for CASSPKQGGGQETQYF.